These 27 T cell receptor beta chains originate from one sample sequenced in a study of CD4 T cells in relation to SARS-CoV-2 and coronaviruses. No antigen has been identified for these receptors. Clones were sequenced by immunoSEQ multiplex PCR, and TCRdb holds only the in-frame ones, with some missing. This table has about 30,000 clones, over 60% appearing once. The unexposed donors gave CD4+ T cells in about 2011-2019, prior to COVID-19. After around nine days of culture, CD4+ T cells were isolated. Sequenced: CD4+ T cells from PBMCs, cultured in vitro. All receptors come from a human donor in good health.

Notes on this clone: The sample contains more than one DNA sequence encoding this CDR3. The chain carries TRBV9 and TRBJ1-1; no firm D call. Trimming pared 0 bases from V and 1 base from J, leaving 10 bases between. The CDR3 is 15 residues long. Germline CDR1 is SGDLS and CDR2 is YYNGEE. The CDR3 region is CASSVVDSGNTEAFF. In nucleotides, the CDR3 is TGTGCCAGCAGCGTAGTGGATTCGGGGAACACTGAAGCTTTCTTT.

The chain is built from TRBV4-3 and TRBJ2-3; D gene unclear. The V gene lost 3 bases and the J gene lost 6 bases, with 13 bases spanning the gap. Germline values: CDR1 LGHNA, CDR2 YSLEER. The CDR3 consists of 14 residues. This chain's CDR3 is CASSQALSSDTQYF. CDR3 nucleotide sequence: TGCGCCAGCAGCCAGGCCCTTAGCTCGGATACGCAGTATTTT.

This chain joins TRBV27 and TRBJ1-2; 11 bases map to TRBD1. The junction had 2 bases not matched to a gene; V was cut back by 6 bases and J by 2 bases. Germline CDR1 is MNHEY and CDR2 is SMNVEV (reference sequence). This CDR3 has 14 amino acids. The CDR3 bases are TGTGCCAGCAGCGGACAGGGGGCGAACTATGGCTACACCTTC. Translating it yields CASSGQGANYGYTF.

This clone was seen more than once but under ten times. The rearrangement joins TRBV9 to TRBJ2-7; D unclear. CDR1 is SGDLS, CDR2 YYNGEE, per germline. Trimming cost V 0 bases and J 1 base, with 11 bases left between them. This CDR3 spans 15 amino acids. CDR3 sequence (DNA): TGTGCCAGCAGCGTAGAGGTCGGCTCTTCCTACGAGCAGTACTTC. Amino acid sequence: CASSVEVGSSYEQYF.

The chain employs TRBV9 and TRBJ1-6, with D perhaps TRBD1 (6 bases). The germline CDR1 and CDR2 sequences are SGDLS and YYNGEE. The CDR3 is 16 amino acids. Trimming cost V 2 bases and J 8 bases, with 17 bases left between them. CDR3 residues: CASSVGQRGLDSPLHF. CDR3 sequence (DNA): TGTGCCAGCAGCGTCGGACAGCGCGGCCTCGATTCACCCCTCCACTTT.

The chain links TRBV7-8 to TRBJ2-1; D call uncertain. V dropped 4 bases and J dropped 0 bases, with 19 bases sitting between them. Germline loops: CDR1 SGHVS, CDR2 FQNEAQ. The CDR3 length is 18 residues. The CDR3 bases are TGTGCCAGCAGCTCCTACCTCCTTGTTAGGAGCTCCTACAATGAGCAGTTCTTC. Residues: CASSSYLLVRSSYNEQFF. The variable domain in full, with the rest retrieved from reference TRBV7-8 and TRBJ2-1, is GAGVSQSPRYKVAKRGQDVALRCDPISGHVSLFWYQQALGQGPEFLTYFQNEAQLDKSGLPSDRFFAERPEGSVSTLKIQRTQQEDSAVYLCASSSYLLVRSSYNEQFFGPGTRLTVL.

This chain joins TRBV2 and TRBJ1-2; the match to TRBD1 covers 11 bases. This CDR3 spans 14 amino acids. Trimming removed 8 bases from V and 5 bases from J; junction bases left unmatched: 7. CDR1 SNHLY and CDR2 FYNNEI come from the germline V gene. The CDR3 is CASWGTGGRYGYTF. The CDR3 region has the DNA TGTGCCAGCTGGGGGACAGGGGGGAGGTATGGCTACACCTTC. The whole variable domain, filled in from reference TRBV2 and TRBJ1-2, reads EPEVTQTPSHQVTQMGQEVILRCVPISNHLYFYWYRQILGQKVEFLVSFYNNEISEKSEIFDDQFSVERPDGSNFTLKIRSTKLEDSAMYFCASWGTGGRYGYTFGSGTRLTVV.

V gene TRBV6-5 combines with J gene TRBJ1-1; TRBD1 aligns across 8 bases. The V and J ends lost 7 bases and 5 bases, in that order; junction bases with no gene match: 6. The CDR3 runs to 13 residues. CDR1 is MNHEY and CDR2 is SVGAGI in the germline V gene. The CDR3 sequence: CASTRTGKTEAFF. For the CDR3, the DNA is TGTGCCAGCACACGGACAGGGAAGACTGAAGCTTTCTTT.

This clone occurred a few times. This chain joins TRBV1 and TRBJ2-7; TRBD2 reflects the table's D call only, with no check against the DNA. TRBV1 is tagged as a pseudogene. The CDR3 covers 15 residues. CDR3 residues: CTSSQVLALPYEQYF. CDR3 in DNA: TGCACCAGCAGCCAAGTACTAGCCCTCCCCTACGAGCAGTACTTC.

The chain combines TRBV2 with TRBJ2-7; TRBD2 aligns across 11 bases. This CDR3 is 14 amino acids long. Germline CDR1 reads SNHLY; CDR2 reads FYNNEI. Trimming removed 6 bases from V and 7 bases from J; junction bases left unmatched: 8. The CDR3 nucleotides read TGTGCCAGCAGGACAACTAGCGGGAGAGGAGAGCAGTACTTC. It yields the protein CASRTTSGRGEQYF.

This chain uses TRBV24-1 with TRBJ2-5, with D possibly matching TRBD1 (5 bases). The CDR3 has 12 residues. Germline assignment: CDR1 KGHDR and CDR2 SFDVKD. V was trimmed by 11 bases and J by 7 bases, leaving 16 bases between them. The CDR3 reads CASVRVLGTQYF. The CDR3 nucleotides are TGTGCCAGCGTCAGGGTTTTAGGGACCCAGTACTTC.

The chain uses TRBV7-2 and TRBJ1-2; TRBD1 might be the D (5 bases). Trimming cost V 1 base and J 2 bases, with 8 bases left between them. CDR3 length: 14 residues. Germline V gene data show CDR1 as SGHTA and CDR2 as FQGNSA. CDR3 amino acids: CASSLERTNYGYTF. CDR3 coding DNA: TGTGCCAGCAGCTTAGAGAGGACAAACTATGGCTACACCTTC.

The gene calls are TRBV6-1 and TRBJ1-4, with TRBD1 identical over 7 bases. This CDR3 has 15 residues. V was pared by 2 bases and J by 5 bases, with 5 bases of the junction left unmatched. Germline V gives CDR1 MNHNS, CDR2 SASEGT. This chain's CDR3 is CASSEMTGTNEKLFF. The CDR3 region has the DNA TGTGCCAGCAGTGAAATGACAGGGACGAATGAAAAACTGTTTTTT.

The chain uses TRBV5-1 and TRBJ2-1; 12 bases fit TRBD2. V was clipped by 2 bases and J by 10 bases; unmatched bases: 10. This CDR3 spans 16 amino acids. Germline V gives CDR1 SGHRS, CDR2 YFSETQ. The CDR3 DNA reads as TGCGCCAGCAGCTTCTCGGGACTAGCGGGTGCGGGAGAGCAGTTCTTC. Translated: CASSFSGLAGAGEQFF. Full variable domain (remainder filled in from reference TRBV5-1 and TRBJ2-1): KAGVTQTPRYLIKTRGQQVTLSCSPISGHRSVSWYQQTPGQGLQFLFEYFSETQRNKGNFPGRFSGRQFSNSRSEMNVSTLELGDSALYLCASSFSGLAGAGEQFFGPGTRLTVL.

This chain uses TRBV2 with TRBJ2-4, with D tentatively TRBD2 (5 bases). The CDR3 runs to 13 residues. V lost 4 bases and J lost 8, with 12 bases in between. Germline CDR1 reads SNHLY; CDR2 reads FYNNEI. Written as DNA, the CDR3 is TGTGCCAGCAGTGTATGGCTAGCAGACATTCAGTACTTC. This translates into CASSVWLADIQYF.

V is TRBV7-2 and J is TRBJ1-5, with no clear D. Germline values: CDR1 SGHTA, CDR2 FQGNSA. The CDR3 consists of 14 residues. V lost 5 bases to trimming and J lost 3 bases, with 11 bases between them. The CDR3 sequence is CASSRGLTNQPQHF. The CDR3 nucleotides are TGTGCCAGCAGCCGCGGCCTGACCAATCAGCCCCAGCATTTT.

The CDR3 spells CSAMGEVGYTF. CDR3 bases: TGCAGCGCGATGGGGGAGGTCGGCTACACCTTC. This chain links TRBV29-1 with TRBJ1-2, with a tentative D call TRBD1 (5 bases). CDR1 is SQVTM, CDR2 ANQGSEA, per germline. This CDR3 comprises 11 residues. V shed 7 bases and J shed 8 bases, with 14 bases lying between them.

There are a few counts of this clone. This rearrangement joins TRBV4-3 to TRBJ1-3, with TRBD1 identical over 7 bases. This CDR3 is 15 amino acids long. V shed 3 bases, J shed 0 bases, and the junction held 2 bases outside the gene matches. Germline V gives CDR1 LGHNA, CDR2 YSLEER. CDR3 bases: TGCGCCAGCAGCCAGGGACAGAACTCTGGAAACACCATATATTTT. Encoded protein: CASSQGQNSGNTIYF.

The rearrangement joins TRBV7-2 to TRBJ2-1; 10 bases are shared with TRBD1. This CDR3 has 15 amino acids. CDR1 SGHTA and CDR2 FQGNSA come from the germline V gene. V lost 1 base to trimming and J lost 8 bases; unmatched junction nucleotides: 5. CDR3 bases: TGTGCCAGCAGCTTAGGACAGGGGGCTGGGTATGAGCAGTTCTTC. Amino acids: CASSLGQGAGYEQFF.

This chain joins TRBV7-9 and TRBJ2-7; D assignment may be TRBD1 or TRBD2 (5 bases each). The CDR3 has 16 residues. CDR1 and CDR2 (germline): SEHNR, FQNEAQ (reference sequence). V lost 5 bases and J lost 2, with 19 bases in between. Here the CDR3 DNA reads TGTGCCAGCAGCCCAAACCTCCGGGACGGAGCCTACGAGCAGTACTTC. This translates into CASSPNLRDGAYEQYF.

This chain connects TRBV29-1 to TRBJ2-3; the D gene could be TRBD1 or TRBD2 (6 bases each). In germline, CDR1 is SQVTM, CDR2 ANQGSEA. V was cut by 3 bases and J by 4 bases, with 11 bases left in between. The CDR3 extends over 13 amino acids. The CDR3 sequence: CSVDPGGADTQYF. In nucleotides, the CDR3 is TGCAGCGTTGATCCCGGGGGCGCAGATACGCAGTATTTT.

The gene calls are TRBV5-6 and TRBJ1-5; TRBD1 aligns across 7 bases. The germline V gene encodes CDR1 SGHDT and CDR2 YYEEEE. The CDR3 is 15 amino acids. The V segment lost 2 bases and the J segment 2 bases; nucleotides outside the gene matches: 4. This chain's CDR3 is CASSLSGTGNQPQHF. The CDR3 coding sequence is TGTGCCAGCAGCTTATCGGGGACAGGCAATCAGCCCCAGCATTTT.

This rearrangement joins TRBV7-3 to TRBJ2-1; weak D call: TRBD2 (5 bases). Germline V CDR1 and CDR2: SGHTA, FQGTGA. Trimming left V 5 bases short and J 4 bases short, with 18 bases between. The CDR3 contains 16 residues. The CDR3 DNA is TGTGCCAGCAGCCCAGATGAGCTAGCTGATTACAATGAGCAGTTCTTC. As protein: CASSPDELADYNEQFF. The whole variable domain, filled in from reference TRBV7-3 and TRBJ2-1, reads GAGVSQTPSNKVTEKGKYVELRCDPISGHTALYWYRQSLGQGPEFLIYFQGTGAADDSGLPNDRFFAVRPEGSVSTLKIQRTERGDSAVYLCASSPDELADYNEQFFGPGTRLTVL.

The chain uses TRBV27 and TRBJ1-6; D ambiguous. Germline CDR1 MNHEY, CDR2 SMNVEV (reference sequence). The V gene lost 4 bases and the J gene lost 9 bases, with 13 bases spanning the gap. The CDR3 extends over 14 amino acids. Here the CDR3 reads CASSWNSGGSPLHF. DNA of the CDR3: TGTGCCAGCAGTTGGAACTCGGGTGGTTCACCCCTCCACTTT.

This clone was detected only a few times. J is TRBJ2-6 and V is TRBV7-9, with D possibly matching TRBD1 (6 bases). Trimming left V 2 bases short and J 0 bases short, with 8 bases between. CDR3 length: 16 residues. Germline loops: CDR1 SEHNR, CDR2 FQNEAQ (reference sequence). The CDR3 DNA follows: TGTGCCAGCAGCTTACAAGGGGGCTCTGGGGCCAACGTCCTGACTTTC. It is translated as CASSLQGGSGANVLTF.

The table lists this clone with a few counts. The chain couples TRBV7-3 to TRBJ2-2; D is undetermined. There are 14 residues in the CDR3. V lost 3 bases, J lost 3 bases, and 8 bases lay in between. Germline CDR1 is SGHTA and CDR2 is FQGTGA. CDR3 nucleotide sequence: TGTGCCAGCAGCTTCTCCCGAGACACCGGGGAGCTGTTTTTT. Translating it yields CASSFSRDTGELFF.

The chain has TRBV2 and TRBJ2-7; D perhaps matches TRBD2 (5 bases). CDR1 and CDR2 (germline): SNHLY, FYNNEI. This CDR3 is built from 14 residues. The V and J ends lost 3 bases and 0 bases respectively, with 9 bases between them. The chain's CDR3 is CASSERVLSYEQYF. DNA for the CDR3: TGTGCCAGCAGTGAGCGGGTCCTCTCCTACGAGCAGTACTTC.